This T cell receptor beta chain was recorded in a study of CD8 T cell repertoires and HIV-1 epitope variants (dated by TCRdb to 2018 to 2021). About the study as a whole: In separate culture wells, T cells were stimulated with each of twenty-five peptides that represented autologous and known Gag and Nef epitope variants. Running each culture condition in triplicate, except for one peptide done in duplicate, gave a total of about 91 T cell cultures. Among the control conditions were a peptide pool of CMV, EBV and flu, the Ebola AY9 epitope serving as a negative control, and a well with no peptide. T cells were enriched using the EasySep Human T Cell Enrichment Kit and were co-cultured with equal numbers of autologous T cell-negative cells serving as antigen-presenting cells. A 1M T cell aliquot was kept as an uncultured baseline condition, separate from the 80 or so T cell cultures. The epitopes tested were three Gag epitope families plus Nef HW9 and YT9. For 10 days the cultures were kept in IMDM with gentamicin, and on days 3 and 7 half of the media was changed with IL-2, IL-7 and IL-15 added.

In regard to this clone: This receptor's antigen is unknown. Base qualities are not at hand, and no much larger clone is one base apart.

CDR1 and CDR2 are read off the germline V gene as LGHNA and YSLEER. At the junction V is shortened by 0 bases and J by 9 bases; bases outside the gene matches: 8. There are 16 amino acids in the CDR3, from cysteine to phenylalanine inclusive. CDR3 DNA only is kept here, 48 bases in frame from base 1. The EasySep Human CD8+ T Cell Enrichment Kit was used on day 10 to isolate CD8+ T cells from every culture. Sequencing of TCR beta CDR3 regions was performed at survey depth on the immunoSEQ platform. The QIAamp DNA micro kit was used to extract genomic DNA from every cultured and uncultured CD8+ T cell population. In the paper's pipeline: Any sample with under 5,000 productive reads was excluded, and this exclusion removed about 6.5% of the roughly 75 cultures stimulated with HIV peptides. Sequences were trimmed to CDR3 by a MANAFEST web app, and nonproductive sequences, CDR3s under 5 amino acids, and sequences not starting with C or ending with F/W were removed. Clonotypes were classified as antigen-specific only if expansion was observed in at least 2 of 3 replicates versus the no-peptide control at FDR 0.01, only within one epitope family. Specific clonotypes also needed at least fivefold higher frequency than in wells stimulated with peptides from other epitope families. TCRdb limited this immuneACCESS table to in-frame rearrangements with V and J called. A share of clones is missing; checked studies link under half to unresolved V genes, and the rest is unexplained. The DNA gave D and trimming, while V, J and clone size come from that table. Recorded for this sample are several thousand clones; approximately 67% of them occurred a single time. Roughly 45% of the sample comes from the top ten.

Broad study findings and their caveats: Fewer than ten antigen-specific TCR beta clonotypes were identified, of which five or six appeared to be cross-reactive for autologous or known escape epitope variants. Roughly five clonotypes recognized the Nef KF9 family and one clonotype recognized the HW9 family, while no responses to the TAALDMSHF plasma variant were seen. The assay could identify only TCR beta chains and pointed to proliferation in response to antigen, not to T cell function or cytokine profile.

The chain was built from TRBV4-3 and TRBJ2-1; TRBD2 aligns with 10 central bases. Sequencing was performed on cultured CD8+ T cells derived from PBMCs. This receptor was obtained from a male donor with HIV. Here is the DNA: TGCGCCAGCAGCCAAGATACAAGCGGGGGGGCAAGTGAGCAGTTCTTC. This encodes CASSQDTSGGASEQFF.